This T cell receptor beta chain came from a study of CD8 T cells in Susac syndrome. Study-wide findings and caveats: Susac-specific public clones in total CD8+ repertoires numbered some 16; in CD8+ TEMRA repertoires, they numbered about five. The authors acknowledged that the study's TCR sequencing and HLA analysis involved relatively few individuals.

About this clonotype itself: Antigen: not known.

Reverse transcription used about 0.45 to 1 ug RNA and random hexamers. One entry per CDR3 protein, called by TCRdb with MiXCR from the immunoSEQ multiplex PCR reads. The data hold 200,000 or so distinct CDR3 sequences, with around 93% observed a single time. Material: CD8+ T cells from PBMCs. The origin of this receptor is a human donor with Susac syndrome.

The CDR3 nucleotides are TGTGCCAGCAGCTTATACCGTGGCGCGAACACCGGGGAGCTGTTTTTT. Its protein product is CASSLYRGANTGELFF. The chain carries TRBV11-1 and TRBJ2-2; D is unresolved. Trimming left V 2 bases short and J 0 bases short, with 10 bases between. CDR1 is SGHAT, CDR2 FQDESV, per germline (reference sequence). This CDR3 is built from 16 residues. The whole variable domain, remainder taken from reference TRBV11-1 and TRBJ2-2, is EAEVAQSPRYKITEKSQAVAFWCDPISGHATLYWYRQILGQGPELLVQFQDESVVDDSQLPKDRFSAERLKGVDSTLKIQPAELGDSAMYLCASSLYRGANTGELFFGEGSRLTVL.